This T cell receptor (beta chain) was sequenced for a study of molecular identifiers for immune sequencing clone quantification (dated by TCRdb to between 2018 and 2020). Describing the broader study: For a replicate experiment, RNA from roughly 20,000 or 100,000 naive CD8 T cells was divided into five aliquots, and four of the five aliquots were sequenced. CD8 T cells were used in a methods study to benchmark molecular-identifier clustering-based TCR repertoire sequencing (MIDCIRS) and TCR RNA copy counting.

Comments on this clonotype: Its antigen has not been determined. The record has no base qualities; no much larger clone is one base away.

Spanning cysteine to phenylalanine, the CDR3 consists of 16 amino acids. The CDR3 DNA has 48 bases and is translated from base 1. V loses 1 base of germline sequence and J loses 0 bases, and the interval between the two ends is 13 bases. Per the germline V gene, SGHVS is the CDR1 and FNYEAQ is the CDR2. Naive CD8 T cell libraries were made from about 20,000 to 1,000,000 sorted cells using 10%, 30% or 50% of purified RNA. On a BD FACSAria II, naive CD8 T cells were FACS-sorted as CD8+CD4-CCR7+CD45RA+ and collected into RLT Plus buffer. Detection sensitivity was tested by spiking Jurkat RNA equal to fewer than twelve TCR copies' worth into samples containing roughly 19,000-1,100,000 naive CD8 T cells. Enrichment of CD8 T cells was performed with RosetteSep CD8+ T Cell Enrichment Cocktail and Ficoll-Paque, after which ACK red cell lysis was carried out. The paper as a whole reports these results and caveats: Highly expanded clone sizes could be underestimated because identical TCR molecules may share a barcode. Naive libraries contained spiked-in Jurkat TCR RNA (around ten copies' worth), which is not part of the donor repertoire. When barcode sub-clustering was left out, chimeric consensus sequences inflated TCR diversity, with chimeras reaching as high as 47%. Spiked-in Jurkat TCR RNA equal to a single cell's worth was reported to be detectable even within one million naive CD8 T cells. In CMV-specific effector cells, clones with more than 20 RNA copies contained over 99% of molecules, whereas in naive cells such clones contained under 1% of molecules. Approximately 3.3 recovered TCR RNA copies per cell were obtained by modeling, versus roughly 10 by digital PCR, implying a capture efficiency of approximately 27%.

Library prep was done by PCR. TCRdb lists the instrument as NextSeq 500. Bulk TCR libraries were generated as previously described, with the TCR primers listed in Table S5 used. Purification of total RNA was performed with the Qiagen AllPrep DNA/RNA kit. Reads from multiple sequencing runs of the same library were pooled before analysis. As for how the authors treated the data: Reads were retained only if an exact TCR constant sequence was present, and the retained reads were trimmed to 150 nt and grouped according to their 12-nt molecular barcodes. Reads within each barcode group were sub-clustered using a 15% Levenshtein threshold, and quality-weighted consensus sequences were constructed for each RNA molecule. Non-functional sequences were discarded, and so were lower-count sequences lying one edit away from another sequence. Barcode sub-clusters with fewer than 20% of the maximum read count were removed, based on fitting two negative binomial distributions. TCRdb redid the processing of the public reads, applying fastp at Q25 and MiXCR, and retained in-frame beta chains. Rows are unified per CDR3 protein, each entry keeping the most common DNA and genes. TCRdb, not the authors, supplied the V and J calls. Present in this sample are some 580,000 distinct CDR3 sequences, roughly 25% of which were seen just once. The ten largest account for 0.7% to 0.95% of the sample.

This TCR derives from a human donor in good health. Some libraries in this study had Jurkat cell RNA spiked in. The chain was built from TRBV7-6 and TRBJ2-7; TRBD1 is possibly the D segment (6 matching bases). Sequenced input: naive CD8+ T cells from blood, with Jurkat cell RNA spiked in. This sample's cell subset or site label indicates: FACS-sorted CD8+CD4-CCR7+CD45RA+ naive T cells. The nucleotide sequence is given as TGTGCCAGCAGCTTAGTCTCTACAGGGATCTCCTACGAGCAGTACTTC. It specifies CASSLVSTGISYEQYF.